This TCR beta chain was recorded in a study of OX40 agonist ivuxolimab in advanced cancers. The length of the CDR3 is 14 residues. J lost 4 bases, V lost 3 bases, and 1 base had no gene match. Germline assignment: CDR1 SGHVS and CDR2 FQNEAQ. The assay was immunoSEQ multiplex PCR, and TCRdb's table has in-frame clones only and misses some. The repertoire holds almost 90,000 clones, with about 83% as singletons. The sequencing used CD4+ or CD8+ T cells sorted from blood, collected in a trial of the OX40 agonist ivuxolimab. This chain connects TRBV7-8 to TRBJ2-5; TRBD2 aligns across 11 bases. This clonotype originated in an adult with an advanced solid tumor such as melanoma, head and neck, liver or kidney cancer. The CDR3 sequence is CASSFGLAGETQYF. Written as DNA, the CDR3 is TGTGCCAGCAGCTTCGGACTAGCGGGAGAGACCCAGTACTTC.